These 20 T cell receptor beta chains were sequenced from one sample in a study of shared clonotypes between healthy human individuals. Only in-frame clones appear in the TCRdb table, and some are missing; sequencing was by immunoSEQ multiplex PCR. The sample holds 2,500,000 or so clones, 92% seen once. Source material: naive CD4+ T cells from PBMCs. Subset described: CD45RA+ positively selected. These receptors were taken from a man between 18 and 35 years old in good health. Some clones in this sample may be carry-over from other donors' samples.

The chain links TRBV27 to TRBJ2-7, with D hard to call. CDR3 length: 16 amino acids. The V gene's germline CDR1 is MNHEY and CDR2 SMNVEV (reference sequence). V lost 5 bases to trimming and J lost 0 bases, with 17 bases between them. CDR3 DNA: TGTGCCAGCAGTCCAGCCCTTGGGCGGACCTCCTACGAGCAGTACTTC. Protein: CASSPALGRTSYEQYF.

This clone was picked up a small number of times. This chain joins TRBV5-1 and TRBJ1-1, with D perhaps matching TRBD1 (5 bases). CDR1 and CDR2 from the germline V gene are SGHRS and YFSETQ. Trimming cost V 8 bases and J 3 bases, with 11 bases left between them. The CDR3 covers 12 residues. The chain's CDR3 is CASRRGDTEAFF. The CDR3 DNA reads TGCGCCAGTCGAAGGGGCGACACTGAAGCTTTCTTT.

The V gene is TRBV5-1, the J gene TRBJ1-3; no firm D call. Trimming removed 2 bases from V and 0 bases from J, with 9 bases in between. This CDR3 region has 15 residues. Germline loops: CDR1 SGHRS, CDR2 YFSETQ. Here the CDR3 DNA reads TGCGCCAGCAGCTTCAGTTCCAGCTCTGGAAACACCATATATTTT. Its protein product is CASSFSSSSGNTIYF.

This chain uses TRBV6-4 with TRBJ2-3; no definite D call. V was pared by 2 bases and J by 2 bases, with 8 bases between. The V gene's germline CDR1 is MRHNA and CDR2 SNTAGT. This CDR3 region has 14 residues. The CDR3 here is CASSDGFHTDTQYF. The CDR3, as DNA: TGTGCCAGCAGTGACGGATTTCACACAGATACGCAGTATTTT.

The rearrangement uses TRBV7-3 and TRBJ2-7; 12 bases map to TRBD1. CDR1 is SGHTA and CDR2 is FQGTGA in the germline V gene. Trimming at V came to 6 bases and at J to 5 bases, leaving 5 bases not matched to a gene. The CDR3 sequence is 14 residues long. The CDR3 nucleotides read TGTGCCAGCAGTTCGGGACAGGGGGCCAACGAGCAGTACTTC. Its translation is CASSSGQGANEQYF.

This chain uses TRBV6-6 with TRBJ2-1; tentative D call: TRBD2 (6 bases). CDR3 length: 13 amino acids. Between the trimmed V and J ends, which lost 5 bases and 7 bases, there was a span of 12 bases. Germline-derived CDR1 and CDR2 are MNHNY and SVGAGI (reference sequence). Here the CDR3 reads CASSQTRENEQFF. CDR3 bases: TGTGCCAGCAGTCAAACCCGGGAGAATGAGCAGTTCTTC.

This chain joins TRBV19 and TRBJ2-1; a possible D gene is TRBD2 (6 bases). V dropped 4 bases and J dropped 1 base, with 11 bases sitting between them. Germline loops: CDR1 LNHDA, CDR2 SQIVND (reference sequence). This CDR3 contains 15 residues. The CDR3 loop reads CASSTPAGSYNEQFF. The CDR3 DNA is TGTGCCAGTAGTACCCCGGCGGGGTCCTACAATGAGCAGTTCTTC.

This clone has just one count. The chain couples TRBV19 to TRBJ1-2; no clear D. Germline values: CDR1 LNHDA, CDR2 SQIVND (reference sequence). CDR3 length: 15 residues. Trimming removed 3 bases from V and 4 bases from J, with 15 bases in between. The CDR3 here is CASSIEAADRYGYTF. In DNA, the CDR3 is TGTGCCAGTAGTATTGAGGCAGCGGATCGCTATGGCTACACCTTC.

The CDR3: CASSVRTSGSNEQYF. The CDR3 nucleotides read TGTGCCAGCAGCGTGCGGACTAGCGGGAGTAACGAGCAGTACTTC. The V gene is TRBV7-9, the J gene TRBJ2-7; 13 bases match TRBD2. This CDR3 comprises 15 residues. CDR1 and CDR2 (germline): SEHNR, FQNEAQ (reference sequence). Trimming took 5 bases from V and 5 from J; bases not matched to a gene: 6. Combining the CDR3 with reference TRBV7-9 and TRBJ2-7 gives the whole variable domain DTGVSQNPRHKITKRGQNVTFRCDPISEHNRLYWYRQTLGQGPEFLTYFQNEAQLEKSRLLSDRFSAERPKGSFSTLEIQRTEQGDSAMYLCASSVRTSGSNEQYFGPGTRLTVT.

The chain employs TRBV7-9 and TRBJ1-4, with a possible D match to TRBD1 (6 bases). The CDR3 totals 15 residues. Germline V gene sequence: CDR1 SEHNR, CDR2 FQNEAQ (reference sequence). V was trimmed by 1 base and J by 6 bases, leaving 12 bases between them. The CDR3 region has the DNA TGTGCCAGCAGCTTAGGTCTGGGGGCTTATGAAAAACTGTTTTTT. It codes for CASSLGLGAYEKLFF.

V gene TRBV9 combines with J gene TRBJ1-1; 10 nucleotides match TRBD1. In germline, CDR1 is SGDLS, CDR2 YYNGEE. This CDR3 spans 15 amino acids. J lost 6 bases, V lost 4 bases, and 9 bases had no gene match. CDR3 bases: TGTGCCAGCAGCCCCGGACAGGGGGTTCGTCCTGAAGCTTTCTTT. Translation gives CASSPGQGVRPEAFF.

Remarks on this clone: The sample holds other DNA sequences that translate to the same CDR3. The chain links TRBV7-3 to TRBJ2-3; TRBD2 might be the D (6 bases). This CDR3 has 14 amino acids. Deletions cut 2 bases from V and 0 bases from J, with 6 bases between. The germline V gene encodes CDR1 SGHTA and CDR2 FQGTGA. CDR3 DNA sequence: TGTGCCAGCAGCTTAGGGACTAGCACAGATACGCAGTATTTT. Encoded protein: CASSLGTSTDTQYF.

This chain links TRBV30 with TRBJ2-1; TRBD1 or TRBD2 may be the D gene (6 bases each). The CDR3 contains 11 residues. Trimming removed 3 bases from V and 9 bases from J, with 9 bases in between. Germline CDR1 GTSNPN, CDR2 SVGIG (reference sequence). This CDR3 is CAWRGGGEQFF. Here the CDR3 DNA reads TGTGCCTGGAGGGGGGGCGGTGAGCAGTTCTTC. Full variable domain (remainder filled in from reference TRBV30 and TRBJ2-1): SQTIHQWPATLVQPVGSPLSLECTVEGTSNPNLYWYRQAAGRGLQLLFYSVGIGQISSEVPQNLSASRPQDRQFILSSKKLLLSDSGFYLCAWRGGGEQFFGPGTRLTVL.

The V and J genes are TRBV9 and TRBJ2-1; maybe TRBD2 (6 bases). V was pared by 10 bases and J by 7 bases, with 21 bases between. Germline CDR1 and CDR2: SGDLS and YYNGEE. The CDR3 has 14 amino acids. Here the CDR3 reads CAGGPGDSRNEQFF. CDR3 DNA sequence: TGTGCCGGAGGGCCCGGGGACTCCCGAAATGAGCAGTTCTTC.

V and J are TRBV28 and TRBJ1-2, with a possible D match to TRBD1 (6 bases). In germline, CDR1 is MDHEN, CDR2 SYDVKM. This CDR3 has 13 residues. Trimming removed 2 bases from V and 7 bases from J, with 11 bases in between. CDR3 nucleotides: TGTGCCAGCAGTTTACAGGGACACGGTGGCTACACCTTC. Encoded protein: CASSLQGHGGYTF.

About this clone: This sample includes further DNA sequences coding for the same CDR3. The chain links TRBV10-1 to TRBJ2-1; D remains unclear. Per the germline V gene, CDR1 is WNHNN and CDR2 is SYGVQD (reference sequence). The CDR3 runs to 12 residues. V dropped 0 bases and J dropped 4 bases, with 1 base sitting between them. The CDR3 protein is CASSESYNEQFF. The CDR3 nucleotides read TGCGCCAGCAGTGAGTCTTACAATGAGCAGTTCTTC.

The chain links TRBV6-1 to TRBJ2-5; tentatively, D is TRBD1 or TRBD2 (5 bases each). The CDR3 spans 13 residues. The V end lost 6 bases, the J end lost 1 base, and 9 bases lay between the germline ends. Looked up from germline, CDR1 is MNHNS and CDR2 is SASEGT. CDR3 sequence: CASRRGVQETQYF. CDR3 bases: TGTGCCAGCAGGCGAGGGGTCCAAGAGACCCAGTACTTC.

V gene TRBV6-6 combines with J gene TRBJ1-2; D uncertain. V lost 7 bases to trimming and J lost 8 bases, with 14 bases between them. Germline V gene sequence: CDR1 MNHNY, CDR2 SVGAGI (reference sequence). The CDR3 is made up of 12 amino acids. The DNA of the CDR3 is TGTGCCAGCATGTTGGAGGCCCACGGCTACACCTTC. Its protein product is CASMLEAHGYTF.

The V and J genes are TRBV5-1 and TRBJ2-5; D is possibly TRBD2 (5 bases). Germline V gene sequence: CDR1 SGHRS, CDR2 YFSETQ. This CDR3 spans 13 amino acids. The ends were cut back, 7 bases at V and 4 bases at J, with 14 bases in the middle. CDR3 amino acids: CASGLEGRETQYF. CDR3 nucleotides: TGCGCCAGCGGGCTCGAGGGAAGAGAGACCCAGTACTTC.

The chain links TRBV6-5 to TRBJ1-4; D gene ambiguous. The V and J ends lost 0 bases and 7 bases respectively, with 9 bases between them. Looked up from germline, CDR1 is MNHEY and CDR2 is SVGAGI. This CDR3 comprises 14 residues. CDR3 amino acids: CASSYSELGEKLFF. CDR3 sequence (DNA): TGTGCCAGCAGTTACTCGGAGTTGGGTGAAAAACTGTTTTTT.